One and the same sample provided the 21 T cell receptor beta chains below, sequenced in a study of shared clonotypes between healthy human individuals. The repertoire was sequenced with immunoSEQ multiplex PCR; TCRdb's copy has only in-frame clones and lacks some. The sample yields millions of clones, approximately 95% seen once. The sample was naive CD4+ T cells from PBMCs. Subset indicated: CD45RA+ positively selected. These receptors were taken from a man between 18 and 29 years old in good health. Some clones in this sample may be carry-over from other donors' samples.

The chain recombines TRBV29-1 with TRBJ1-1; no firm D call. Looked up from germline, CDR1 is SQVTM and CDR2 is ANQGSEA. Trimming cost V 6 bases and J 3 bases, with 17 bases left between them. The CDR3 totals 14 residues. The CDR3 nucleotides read TGCAGCGTCCGCGCCCTCGCGAAGGACACTGAAGCTTTCTTT. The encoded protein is CSVRALAKDTEAFF.

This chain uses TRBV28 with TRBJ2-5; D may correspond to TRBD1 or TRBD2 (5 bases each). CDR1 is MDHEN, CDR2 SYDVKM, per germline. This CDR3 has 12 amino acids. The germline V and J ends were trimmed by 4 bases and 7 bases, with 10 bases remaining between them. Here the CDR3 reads CASSSNGGTQYF. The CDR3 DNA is TGTGCCAGCAGTTCAAATGGGGGGACCCAGTACTTC.

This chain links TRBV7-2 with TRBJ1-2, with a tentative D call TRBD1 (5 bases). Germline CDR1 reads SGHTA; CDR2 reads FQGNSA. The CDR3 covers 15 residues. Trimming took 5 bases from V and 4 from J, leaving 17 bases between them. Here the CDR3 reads CASSHRLGGGYGYTF. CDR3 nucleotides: TGTGCCAGCAGCCACCGCCTCGGGGGGGGCTATGGCTACACCTTC. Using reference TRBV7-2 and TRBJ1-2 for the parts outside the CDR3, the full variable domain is GAGVSQSPSNKVTEKGKDVELRCDPISGHTALYWYRQSLGQGLEFLIYFQGNSAPDKSGLPSDRFSAERTGGSVSTLTIQRTQQEDSAVYLCASSHRLGGGYGYTFGSGTRLTVV.

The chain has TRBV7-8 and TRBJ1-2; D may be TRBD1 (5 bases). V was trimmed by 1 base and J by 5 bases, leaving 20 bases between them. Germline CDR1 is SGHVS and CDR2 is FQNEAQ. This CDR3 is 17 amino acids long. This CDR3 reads CASSLVRAGFQLYGYTF. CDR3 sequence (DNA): TGTGCCAGCAGCTTAGTCCGTGCAGGGTTCCAACTATATGGCTACACCTTC.

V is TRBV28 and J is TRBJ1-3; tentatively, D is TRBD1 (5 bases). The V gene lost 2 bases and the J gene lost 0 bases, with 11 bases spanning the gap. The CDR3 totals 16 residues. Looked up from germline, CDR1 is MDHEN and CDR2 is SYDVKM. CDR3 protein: CASSLPTGPSGNTIYF. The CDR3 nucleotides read TGTGCCAGCAGTTTACCCACAGGACCCTCTGGAAACACCATATATTTT.

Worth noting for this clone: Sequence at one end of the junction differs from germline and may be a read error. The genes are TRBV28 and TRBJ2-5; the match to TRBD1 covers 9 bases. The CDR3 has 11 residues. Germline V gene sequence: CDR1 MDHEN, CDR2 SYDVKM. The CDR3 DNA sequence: TGTGCCAGCAGGAACCGGGACAGGGTGGACTTC. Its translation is CASRNRDRVDF.

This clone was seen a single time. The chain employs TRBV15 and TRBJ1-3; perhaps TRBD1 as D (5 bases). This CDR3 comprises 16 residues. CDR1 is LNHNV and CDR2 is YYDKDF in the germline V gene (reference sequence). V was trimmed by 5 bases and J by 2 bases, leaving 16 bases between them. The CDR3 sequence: CATSGRGPGPGNTIYF. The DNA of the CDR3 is TGTGCCACCAGCGGAAGAGGGCCAGGGCCTGGAAACACCATATATTTT.

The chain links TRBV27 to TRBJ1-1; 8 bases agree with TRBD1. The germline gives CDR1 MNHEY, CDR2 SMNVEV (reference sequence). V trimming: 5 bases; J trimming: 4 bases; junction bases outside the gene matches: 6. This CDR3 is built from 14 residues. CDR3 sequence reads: CASSIRTGITEAFF. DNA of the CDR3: TGTGCCAGCAGTATAAGGACAGGGATCACTGAAGCTTTCTTT.

The CDR3, as DNA: TGTGCCAGCAGTTTTCACAGGACAGGGACGAACGAGCAGTACTTC. It specifies CASSFHRTGTNEQYF. The V and J genes are TRBV28 and TRBJ2-7; TRBD1 matches 8 bases. Germline trimming cut 3 bases from V and 5 bases from J; bases unmatched to any gene: 9. The CDR3 runs 15 residues. Germline loops: CDR1 MDHEN, CDR2 SYDVKM.

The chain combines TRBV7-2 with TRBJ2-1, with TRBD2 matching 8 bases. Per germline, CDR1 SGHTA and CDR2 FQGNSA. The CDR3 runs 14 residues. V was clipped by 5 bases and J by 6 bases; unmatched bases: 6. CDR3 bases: TGTGCCAGCAGCGAATTAGGACTAGCCAATGAGCAGTTCTTC. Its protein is CASSELGLANEQFF. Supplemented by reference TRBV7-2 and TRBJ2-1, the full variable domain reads GAGVSQSPSNKVTEKGKDVELRCDPISGHTALYWYRQSLGQGLEFLIYFQGNSAPDKSGLPSDRFSAERTGGSVSTLTIQRTQQEDSAVYLCASSELGLANEQFFGPGTRLTVL.

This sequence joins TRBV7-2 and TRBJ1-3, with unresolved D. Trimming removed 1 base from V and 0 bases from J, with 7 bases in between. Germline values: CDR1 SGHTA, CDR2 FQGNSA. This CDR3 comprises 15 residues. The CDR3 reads CASSLVHHSGNTIYF. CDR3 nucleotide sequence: TGTGCCAGCAGCTTAGTGCACCACTCTGGAAACACCATATATTTT.

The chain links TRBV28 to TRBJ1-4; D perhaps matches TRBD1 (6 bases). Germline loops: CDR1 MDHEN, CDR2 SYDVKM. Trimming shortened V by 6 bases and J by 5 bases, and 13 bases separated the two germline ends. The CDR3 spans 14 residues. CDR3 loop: CASSRPRGNEKLFF. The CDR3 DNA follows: TGTGCCAGCAGCCGTCCTAGGGGGAATGAAAAACTGTTTTTT. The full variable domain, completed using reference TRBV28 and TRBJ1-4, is DVKVTQSSRYLVKRTGEKVFLECVQDMDHENMFWYRQDPGLGLRLIYFSYDVKMKEKGDIPEGYSVSREKKERFSLILESASTNQTSMYLCASSRPRGNEKLFFGSGTQLSVL.

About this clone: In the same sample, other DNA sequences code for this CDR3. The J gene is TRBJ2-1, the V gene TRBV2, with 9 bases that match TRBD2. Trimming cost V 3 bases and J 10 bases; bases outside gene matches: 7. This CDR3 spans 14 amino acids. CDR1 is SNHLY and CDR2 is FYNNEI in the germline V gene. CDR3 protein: CASSESGLAGEQFF. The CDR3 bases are TGTGCCAGCAGTGAGTCGGGACTAGCAGGGGAGCAGTTCTTC.

As DNA, the CDR3 is TGTGCCCCGCGCCGGAAGTGGACGACTAACTATGGCTACACCTTC. As protein: CAPRRKWTTNYGYTF. The gene calls are TRBV5-3 and TRBJ1-2; D is uncertain. TRBV5-3 is given ORF status, its function remaining uncertain. Trimming removed 10 bases from V and 0 bases from J, with 19 bases in between. This CDR3 is 15 amino acids long.

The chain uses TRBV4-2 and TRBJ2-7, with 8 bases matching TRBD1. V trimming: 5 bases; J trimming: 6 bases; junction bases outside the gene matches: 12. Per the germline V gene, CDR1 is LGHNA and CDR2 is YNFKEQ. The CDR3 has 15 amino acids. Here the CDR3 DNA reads TGTGCCAGCAGCTACGAGGGAGACAGGGGCTCCGAGCAGTACTTC. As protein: CASSYEGDRGSEQYF.

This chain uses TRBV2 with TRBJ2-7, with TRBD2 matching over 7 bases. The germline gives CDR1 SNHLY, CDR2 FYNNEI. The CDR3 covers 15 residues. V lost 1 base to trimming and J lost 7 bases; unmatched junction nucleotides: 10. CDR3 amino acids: CASSEVASGGLEQYF. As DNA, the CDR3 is TGTGCCAGCAGTGAAGTGGCTAGCGGAGGCCTTGAGCAGTACTTC.

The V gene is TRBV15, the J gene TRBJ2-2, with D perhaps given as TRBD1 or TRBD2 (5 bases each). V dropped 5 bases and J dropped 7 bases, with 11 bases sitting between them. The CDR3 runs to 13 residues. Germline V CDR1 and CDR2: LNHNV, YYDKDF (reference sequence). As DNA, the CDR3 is TGTGCCACCAGCGGGACCGGGCTCGGGGAGCTGTTTTTT. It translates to CATSGTGLGELFF.

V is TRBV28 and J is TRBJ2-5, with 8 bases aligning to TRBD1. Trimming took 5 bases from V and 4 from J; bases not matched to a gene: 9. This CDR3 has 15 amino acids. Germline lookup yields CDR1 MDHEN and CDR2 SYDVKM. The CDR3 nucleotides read TGTGCCAGCAGTCTCCAACTCGGACAGGGAGAGACCCAGTACTTC. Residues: CASSLQLGQGETQYF.

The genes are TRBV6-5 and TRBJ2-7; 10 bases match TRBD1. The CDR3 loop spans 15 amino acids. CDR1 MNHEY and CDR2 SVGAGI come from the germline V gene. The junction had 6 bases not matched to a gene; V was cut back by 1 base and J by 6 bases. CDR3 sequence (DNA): TGTGCCAGCAGTTACTTCGCGACAGGGGGCTCCGAGCAGTACTTC. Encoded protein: CASSYFATGGSEQYF.

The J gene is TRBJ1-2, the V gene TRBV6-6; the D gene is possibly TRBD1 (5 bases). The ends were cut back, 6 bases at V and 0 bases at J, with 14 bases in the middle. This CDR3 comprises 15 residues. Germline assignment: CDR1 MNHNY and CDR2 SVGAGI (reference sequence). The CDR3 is CASRPSGDTNYGYTF. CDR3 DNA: TGTGCCAGCAGACCGTCGGGGGATACTAACTATGGCTACACCTTC.

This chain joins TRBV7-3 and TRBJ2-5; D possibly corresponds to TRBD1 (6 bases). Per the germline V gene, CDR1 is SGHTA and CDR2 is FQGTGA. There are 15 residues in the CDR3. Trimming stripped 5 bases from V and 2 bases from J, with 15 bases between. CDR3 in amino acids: CASSAMGAEQETQYF. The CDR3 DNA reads TGTGCCAGCAGCGCCATGGGGGCGGAACAAGAGACCCAGTACTTC.